This T cell receptor beta chain comes out of a study of T cells after posttransplantation cyclophosphamide. Peripheral blood was collected from the related graft donor on the marrow donation day. Clones were read by immunoSEQ multiplex PCR, and TCRdb kept only the in-frame ones, dropping some. The sample records approximately 56,000 clones, roughly 94% being singletons. CDR3 size: 15 residues. Study results and caveats: TRB overlap between skin or GI tissue T cells and blood was limited. Later blood repertoires were often dominated by clones from the donor CD8+ memory compartment. Recipient CMV seropositivity and CMV reactivation strongly tracked TRB clonality.

Regarding this clone: As yet, its antigen is unknown.

The TCR was taken from a woman aged 25 to 39 in good health and a related stem cell transplant donor. V and J are TRBV21-1 and TRBJ1-1. TRBV21-1 is a pseudogene locus. Material for sequencing was PBMCs. The CDR3 bases are TGTGCCAGCAGCAGAAGGGGGGGTTTGAACACTGAAGCTTTCTTT. Amino acid sequence: CASSRRGGLNTEAFF.